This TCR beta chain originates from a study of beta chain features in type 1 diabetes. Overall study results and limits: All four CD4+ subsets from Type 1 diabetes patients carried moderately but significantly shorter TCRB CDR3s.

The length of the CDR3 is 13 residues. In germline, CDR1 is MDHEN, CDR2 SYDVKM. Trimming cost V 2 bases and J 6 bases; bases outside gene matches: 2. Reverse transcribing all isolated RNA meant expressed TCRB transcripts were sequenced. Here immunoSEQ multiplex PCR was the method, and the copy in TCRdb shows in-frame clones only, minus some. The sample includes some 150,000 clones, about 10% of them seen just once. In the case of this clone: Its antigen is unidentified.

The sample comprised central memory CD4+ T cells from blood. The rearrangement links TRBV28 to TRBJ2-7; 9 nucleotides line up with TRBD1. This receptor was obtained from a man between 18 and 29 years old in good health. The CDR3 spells CASSLGTGFEQYF. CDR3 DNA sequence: TGTGCCAGCAGTTTAGGGACAGGGTTCGAGCAGTACTTC.